This T cell receptor beta chain was sequenced for a study of blood T cell repertoires in COVID-19. Study details: From T cells, B-cell-depleted T cells, or PBMCs came the material, which was cDNA or gDNA.

Clones were sequenced by immunoSEQ multiplex PCR, and TCRdb holds only the in-frame ones, with some missing. The repertoire holds around 270,000 clones, with around nine tenths as singletons. Recruits, aged roughly 18 to 100 years, lived in some 25 US areas. Participants had their cohort set by participant-reported clinical history. Trimming left V 8 bases short and J 4 bases short, with 15 bases between. The CDR3 contains 15 residues. Germline CDR1 reads LGHDT; CDR2 reads YNNKEL (reference sequence). The source material was PBMCs or T cells enriched from blood (not recorded which). The chain links TRBV3-1 (or the pseudogene TRBV3-2) to TRBJ1-6; TRBD1 is a possible D gene (5 bases). The receptor was derived from a woman aged 40 to 50 who had been exposed to COVID-19. CDR3 sequence (DNA): TGTGCCAGCTGTAGGGGTTTCCCTTATAATTCACCCCTCCACTTT. This translates into CASCRGFPYNSPLHF.